This TCR beta chain stems from a study of regulatory T cells in long-lasting Graves disease. This sample's time point: newly diagnosed GD, antithyroid drugs for less than 3 months. Scientists built the TCR library using RNA that was extracted from PBMCs. Study outcomes and limitations: Analysis covered peripheral blood alone, not thyroid tissue.

This CDR3 has 16 residues. V was pared by 2 bases and J by 4 bases, with 17 bases between. Germline values: CDR1 MGHRA, CDR2 YSYEKL. Note on this clonotype: Its antigen remains unidentified.

Both iRepertoire HTBI primers and Arm-PCR of CDR3 regions were used to build the TCR beta libraries. A single record per CDR3 protein comes from TCRdb applying MiXCR to the multiplex PCR reads. The sample has under 300,000 distinct CDR3 sequences; more than 15% are singletons. These data were likewise used in another study, on T cells in Graves' hyperthyroidism and ophthalmopathy. This second report adds: Primed by the HTBI set, a first-round RT-PCR was run on the TCR CDR3.

This specimen consisted of peripheral blood mononuclear cells (PBMCs), obtained at new diagnosis, from a patient treated with antithyroid drugs. The chain is built from TRBV4-1 and TRBJ1-1; D is perhaps TRBD1 (5 bases). The receptor's source is a young woman with Graves disease. CDR3: CASSQTRGLSFTEAFF. The CDR3 DNA reads as TGCGCCAGCAGCCAAACAAGGGGCCTCTCTTTCACTGAAGCTTTCTTT.